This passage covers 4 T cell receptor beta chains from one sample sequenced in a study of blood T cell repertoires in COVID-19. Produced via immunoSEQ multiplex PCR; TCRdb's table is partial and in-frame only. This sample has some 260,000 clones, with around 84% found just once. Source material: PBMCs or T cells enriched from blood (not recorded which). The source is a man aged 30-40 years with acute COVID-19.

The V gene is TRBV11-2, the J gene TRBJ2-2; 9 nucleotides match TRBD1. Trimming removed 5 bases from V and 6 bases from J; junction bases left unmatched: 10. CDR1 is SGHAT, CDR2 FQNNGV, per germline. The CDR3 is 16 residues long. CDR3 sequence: CASSPNRGRSSGELFF. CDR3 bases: TGTGCCAGCAGCCCTAACAGGGGGCGCTCATCCGGGGAGCTGTTTTTT.

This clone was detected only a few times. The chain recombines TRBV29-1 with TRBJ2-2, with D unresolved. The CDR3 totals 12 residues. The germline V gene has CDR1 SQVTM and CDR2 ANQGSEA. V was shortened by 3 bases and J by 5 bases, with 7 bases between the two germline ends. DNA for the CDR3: TGCAGCGTTGATAGTAATACCGGGGAGCTGTTTTTT. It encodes CSVDSNTGELFF.

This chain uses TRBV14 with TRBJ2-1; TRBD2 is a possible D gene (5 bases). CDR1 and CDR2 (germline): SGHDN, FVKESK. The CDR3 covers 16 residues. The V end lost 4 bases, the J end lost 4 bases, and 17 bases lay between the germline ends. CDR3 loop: CASSPPWSGGYNEQFF. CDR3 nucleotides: TGTGCCAGCAGCCCCCCCTGGAGCGGAGGTTACAATGAGCAGTTCTTC. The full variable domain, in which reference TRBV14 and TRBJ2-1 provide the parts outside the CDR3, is EAGVTQFPSHSVIEKGQTVTLRCDPISGHDNLYWYRRVMGKEIKFLLHFVKESKQDESGMPNNRFLAERTGGTYSTLKVQPAELEDSGVYFCASSPPWSGGYNEQFFGPGTRLTVL.

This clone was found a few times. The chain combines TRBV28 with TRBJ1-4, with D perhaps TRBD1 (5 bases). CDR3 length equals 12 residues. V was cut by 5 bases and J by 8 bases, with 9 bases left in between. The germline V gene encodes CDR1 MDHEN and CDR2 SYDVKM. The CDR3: CASSPGGEKLFF. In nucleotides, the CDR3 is TGTGCCAGCAGTCCCGGGGGGGAAAAACTGTTTTTT. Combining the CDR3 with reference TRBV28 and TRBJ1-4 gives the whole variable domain DVKVTQSSRYLVKRTGEKVFLECVQDMDHENMFWYRQDPGLGLRLIYFSYDVKMKEKGDIPEGYSVSREKKERFSLILESASTNQTSMYLCASSPGGEKLFFGSGTQLSVL.